These 19 T cell receptor beta chains share one sample of origin, sequenced in a study of cytomegalovirus exposure and HLA in healthy donors (dated by TCRdb to the late 2010s). Library construction relied on the immunoSEQ multiplex PCR assay. The table comes from immuneACCESS by way of TCRdb, which keeps in-frame sequences with V and J called. Part of the clones is missing from these tables; in studies checked, under half for an unresolved V gene and the rest for unknown reasons. For this sample the table gives about 150,000 clones, of which 75% to 90% were detected only once. The ten top clones hold 20% to 25% of the sample. Sample: PBMCs. Receptor source: a man younger than 30 in good health and CMV-seropositive.

This chain joins TRBV27 and TRBJ2-1; D is perhaps TRBD2 (5 bases). V lost 0 bases, J lost 5 bases, and 11 bases lay in between. CDR3 length equals 15 residues. Germline CDR1 MNHEY, CDR2 SMNVEV (reference sequence). The DNA of the CDR3 is TGTGCCAGCAGTTTATCGGGTAGCGAGAACAATGAGCAGTTCTTC. It codes for CASSLSGSENNEQFF.

V and J are TRBV13 and TRBJ2-1, with 10 bases fitting TRBD1. Germline V lookup: CDR1 PRHDT, CDR2 FYEKMQ (reference sequence). V shed 5 bases and J 9 bases; nucleotides not matched to a gene: 10. The CDR3 is 15 amino acids. The CDR3 spells CASSLRTGGFGEQFF. The CDR3 region has the DNA TGTGCCAGCAGCCTACGGACAGGGGGATTTGGTGAGCAGTTCTTC. Full variable domain (remainder filled in from reference TRBV13 and TRBJ2-1): AAGVIQSPRHLIKEKRETATLKCYPIPRHDTVYWYQQGPGQDPQFLISFYEKMQSDKGSIPDRFSAQQFSDYHSELNMSSLELGDSALYFCASSLRTGGFGEQFFGPGTRLTVL.

The DNA of the CDR3 is TGTGCCAGCAGCTGGGGGCCCGGGACAGGGGATGAAAAACTGTTTTTT. It translates to CASSWGPGTGDEKLFF. This chain joins TRBV5-6 and TRBJ1-4, with 10 bases identical to TRBD1. Looked up from germline, CDR1 is SGHDT and CDR2 is YYEEEE. This CDR3 has 16 amino acids. V shed 3 bases and J 6 bases; nucleotides not matched to a gene: 8.

The rearrangement uses TRBV2 and TRBJ1-5; 9 positions match TRBD1. CDR1 is SNHLY and CDR2 is FYNNEI in the germline V gene. There are 14 residues in the CDR3. Trimming removed 8 bases from V and 2 bases from J; junction bases left unmatched: 4. The CDR3 coding sequence is TGTGCCAGCGCCCGGACAGGGGGCAATCAGCCCCAGCATTTT. Translating it yields CASARTGGNQPQHF.

This chain joins TRBV11-2 and TRBJ2-1; maybe TRBD2 (5 bases). The CDR3 runs 12 residues. Germline CDR1 and CDR2: SGHAT and FQNNGV. The V gene lost 4 bases and the J gene lost 9 bases, with 10 bases spanning the gap. CDR3 nucleotide sequence: TGTGCCAGCAGCTCGAGTGGAGGTGAGCAGTTCTTC. It translates to CASSSSGGEQFF.

The gene calls are TRBV18 and TRBJ1-1; no clear D. In germline, CDR1 is KGHSH, CDR2 LQKENI. This CDR3 is built from 16 residues. V lost 3 bases, J lost 1 base, and 15 bases lay in between. For the CDR3, the DNA is TGTGCCAGCTCACCCCGAACGCCGTCCGGGAACACTGAAGCTTTCTTT. As protein: CASSPRTPSGNTEAFF.

This sequence joins TRBV7-2 and TRBJ2-5; D is undetermined. The CDR3 contains 13 residues. The V end lost 5 bases, the J end lost 1 base, and 8 bases lay between the germline ends. The V gene's germline CDR1 is SGHTA and CDR2 FQGNSA. CDR3 region: CASSASTQETQYF. DNA for the CDR3: TGTGCCAGCAGCGCTTCTACCCAAGAGACCCAGTACTTC.

The CDR3: CASSFGTGPSGNTIYF. DNA for the CDR3: TGTGCCAGCAGCTTTGGGACAGGGCCCTCTGGAAACACCATATATTTT. The chain recombines TRBV7-2 with TRBJ1-3, with 9 bases identical to TRBD1. With V trimmed by 3 bases and J by 0 bases, 3 bases remained unmatched. The CDR3 spans 16 residues. CDR1 and CDR2 (germline): SGHTA, FQGNSA.

The chain carries TRBV6-5 and TRBJ1-1; no reliable D call. The CDR3 has 13 residues. Trimming shortened V by 2 bases and J by 1 base, and 5 bases separated the two germline ends. CDR1 is MNHEY, CDR2 SVGAGI, per germline. CDR3 in DNA: TGTGCCAGCAGTTACAAGAGGAACACTGAAGCTTTCTTT. This encodes CASSYKRNTEAFF.

V usage is TRBV5-1 and J usage is TRBJ2-7; TRBD1 agrees at 8 bases. V gave up 4 bases and J gave up 3 bases; unmatched junction bases: 3. This CDR3 region has 13 residues. Germline CDR1 and CDR2: SGHRS and YFSETQ. The CDR3 reads CASSAGQGYEQYF. The CDR3 nucleotides read TGCGCCAGCAGCGCAGGACAGGGCTACGAGCAGTACTTC.

V gene TRBV6-5 combines with J gene TRBJ1-2, with 8 bases aligning to TRBD1. CDR3 size: 14 residues. With V trimmed by 4 bases and J by 3 bases, 4 bases remained unmatched. Germline CDR1 MNHEY, CDR2 SVGAGI. The CDR3 region has the DNA TGTGCCAGCAGTTTGACGACAGGGGACTATGGCTACACCTTC. As protein: CASSLTTGDYGYTF.

The chain joins TRBV5-4 to TRBJ2-3; TRBD2 agrees at 9 bases. V shed 5 bases, J shed 4 bases, and the junction held 14 bases outside the gene matches. Germline V gene data show CDR1 as SGHNT and CDR2 as YYREEE (reference sequence). CDR3 size: 17 residues. The CDR3 here is CASSPRGGGDRADTQYF. DNA of the CDR3: TGTGCCAGCAGTCCGAGGGGCGGGGGGGATCGTGCAGATACGCAGTATTTT.

The rearrangement uses TRBV9 and TRBJ2-2, with 7 bases matching TRBD1. V lost 2 bases to trimming and J lost 2 bases; unmatched junction nucleotides: 3. The CDR3 runs 15 residues. Germline assignment: CDR1 SGDLS and CDR2 YYNGEE. The CDR3: CASSVGTVNTGELFF. The CDR3 nucleotides are TGTGCCAGCAGCGTGGGGACAGTAAACACCGGGGAGCTGTTTTTT.

The chain is built from TRBV19 and TRBJ1-1; 8 nucleotides align to TRBD1. Germline lookup yields CDR1 LNHDA and CDR2 SQIVND (reference sequence). The CDR3 is 13 amino acids. Unmatched junction bases numbered 8, after V lost 7 bases and J lost 7 bases. The CDR3 here is CASTQQGGGEAFF. Here the CDR3 DNA reads TGTGCCAGTACCCAACAGGGGGGCGGTGAAGCTTTCTTT.

The chain recombines TRBV30 with TRBJ2-7, with D maybe TRBD1 (6 bases). V dropped 2 bases and J dropped 5 bases, with 16 bases sitting between them. There are 14 residues in the CDR3. The germline CDR1 and CDR2 sequences are GTSNPN and SVGIG (reference sequence). The CDR3 is CAWSRGQEYHEQYF. In DNA form, the CDR3 reads TGTGCCTGGAGTCGGGGACAAGAATATCACGAGCAGTACTTC. Complete variable domain (other parts from reference TRBV30 and TRBJ2-7): SQTIHQWPATLVQPVGSPLSLECTVEGTSNPNLYWYRQAAGRGLQLLFYSVGIGQISSEVPQNLSASRPQDRQFILSSKKLLLSDSGFYLCAWSRGQEYHEQYFGPGTRLTVT.

The DNA for the CDR3 is TGCGCCAGCAGCCAAGAGGCCCCCACGACCGTAGGGGATGAAAAACTGTTTTTT. Translating it yields CASSQEAPTTVGDEKLFF. The chain employs TRBV4-3 and TRBJ1-4, with D tentatively TRBD1 (5 bases). Germline V gives CDR1 LGHNA, CDR2 YSLEER. Trimming pared 0 bases from V and 6 bases from J, leaving 20 bases between. The length of the CDR3 is 18 residues.

This clone was found a few times. This chain links TRBV18 with TRBJ1-1, with D possibly matching TRBD1 (6 bases). This CDR3 region has 15 residues. Trimming cost V 3 bases and J 0 bases, with 11 bases left between them. Germline lookup yields CDR1 KGHSH and CDR2 LQKENI. CDR3 sequence (DNA): TGTGCCAGCTCACCGGTGGACAGTATGAACACTGAAGCTTTCTTT. It translates to CASSPVDSMNTEAFF.

On this clone itself: Mismatch with germline at one junction end may stem from a read error. This chain joins TRBV9 and TRBJ2-5; no definite D call. Germline V CDR1 and CDR2: SGDLS, YYNGEE. This CDR3 comprises 14 residues. CDR3: CASSVDFIPQTQYF. In DNA form, the CDR3 reads TGTGCCAGCAGCGTAGATTTCATTCCACAGACACAGTACTTC.

This sequence joins TRBV6-5 and TRBJ2-5; possible D gene TRBD2, 5 bases. Germline V gives CDR1 MNHEY, CDR2 SVGAGI. The CDR3 has 15 amino acids. V gave up 2 bases and J gave up 5 bases, with 15 bases separating them. The CDR3 nucleotides are TGTGCCAGCAGTTACGGAAGATCTAGAGGGGAGACCCAGTACTTC. Residues: CASSYGRSRGETQYF.